This TCR beta chain was profiled in a study of blood T cell repertoires in COVID-19. Background on the study: In each case, the material was cDNA or gDNA derived from T cells, B-cell-depleted T cells, or PBMCs.

Under the authors' procedure: For nucleated cells, counts were estimated from reference gene primer amplification. This table comes from immunoSEQ multiplex PCR, and its TCRdb copy is limited to in-frame clones, with some not included. The V and J calls and the clone size are those of that table, but D and trimming were determined from the DNA. There are hundreds of thousands of clones in the sample; around 89% occur only once, and about 5% lies in the top ten. The CDR3 is 14 amino acids. V lost 4 bases to trimming and J lost 6 bases, with 13 bases between them. CDR1 and CDR2 (germline): SNHLY, FYNNEI.

Sequencing was performed on peripheral blood. The chain links TRBV2 to TRBJ1-5; tentatively, D is TRBD1 (5 bases). The sequence came from a man aged 35 to 55 with acute or convalescent COVID-19. The CDR3 region has the DNA TGTGCCAGCAGTGGGGAGGGGCGAGGTCAGCCCCAGCATTTT. This encodes CASSGEGRGQPQHF. Together with reference TRBV2 and TRBJ1-5, the CDR3 gives the full variable domain: EPEVTQTPSHQVTQMGQEVILRCVPISNHLYFYWYRQILGQKVEFLVSFYNNEISEKSEIFDDQFSVERPDGSNFTLKIRSTKLEDSAMYFCASSGEGRGQPQHFGDGTRLSIL.